This T cell receptor beta chain originates from a study of T cell responses to AZD1222 COVID-19 vaccine. CDR3 length equals 14 residues. CDR1 and CDR2 (germline): LNHDA, SQIVND (reference sequence). V was pared by 6 bases and J by 2 bases, with 12 bases between. Generated by immunoSEQ multiplex PCR, the TCRdb table keeps only in-frame clones and is missing some. The data contain 80,000 to 100,000 clones, about 89% of them singletons. The chain is built from TRBV19 and TRBJ2-3; possibly TRBD2 for D (7 bases). This TCR came from an adult who received the AZD1222 COVID-19 vaccine. Material: peripheral blood, obtained 28 days after the second AZD1222 dose. CDR3 sequence reads: CASRRGGPTDTQYF. CDR3 nucleotides: TGTGCCAGTAGGAGGGGGGGCCCCACAGATACGCAGTATTTT. Variable domain in full (rest from reference TRBV19 and TRBJ2-3): DGGITQSPKYLFRKEGQNVTLSCEQNLNHDAMYWYRQDPGQGLRLIYYSQIVNDFQKGDIAEGYSVSREKKESFPLTVTSAQKNPTAFYLCASRRGGPTDTQYFGPGTRLTVL.